The 21 T cell receptor beta chains given below trace back to one sample, sequenced in a study of blood T cell repertoires in COVID-19. Profiling relied on immunoSEQ multiplex PCR, and the TCRdb table lists in-frame clones only, not all of them. This table has about 250,000 clones, roughly 89% appearing once. What was sequenced was peripheral blood. Receptor source: a woman aged 40 to 50 who had recovered from COVID-19.

The chain employs TRBV28 and TRBJ2-1; 9 positions agree with TRBD2. V trimming: 3 bases; J trimming: 9 bases; junction bases outside the gene matches: 12. The germline CDR1 and CDR2 sequences are MDHEN and SYDVKM. CDR3 length: 16 residues. Written as DNA, the CDR3 is TGTGCCAGCAGTTTCCCCGCTAGCGGGGACCAGGGTGAGCAGTTCTTC. Residues: CASSFPASGDQGEQFF.

The rearrangement uses TRBV27 and TRBJ1-6; the D is unclear. Germline values: CDR1 MNHEY, CDR2 SMNVEV (reference sequence). CDR3 length equals 17 residues. V was clipped by 6 bases and J by 1 base, with 16 bases between them. This chain's CDR3 is CASSPGVGSSYNSPLHF. DNA of the CDR3: TGTGCCAGCAGCCCCGGGGTAGGGAGTTCCTATAATTCACCCCTCCACTTT.

This chain links TRBV19 with TRBJ1-1; TRBD1 is a possible D gene (6 bases). CDR3 length: 15 amino acids. With 4 bases removed from V and 0 bases from J, the gap between germline ends came to 12 bases. From germline, CDR1 is LNHDA and CDR2 SQIVND (reference sequence). The CDR3 nucleotides read TGTGCCAGTAGTACAATACGACAGGTGAACACTGAAGCTTTCTTT. Translating it yields CASSTIRQVNTEAFF.

In nucleotides, the CDR3 is TGTGCCAGCAGCTGGGCGGCAGGAGGGGACACTGAAGCTTTCTTT. Encoded protein: CASSWAAGGDTEAFF. J is TRBJ1-1 and V is TRBV5-5; TRBD1 is a possible D gene (5 bases). The germline V gene has CDR1 SGHKS and CDR2 YYEKEE (reference sequence). Trimming cost V 3 bases and J 3 bases, with 15 bases left between them. The CDR3 totals 15 residues.

This CDR3 reads CASSESGGEETQYF. The CDR3, as DNA: TGTGCCAGCAGTGAATCGGGGGGGGAAGAGACCCAGTACTTC. V usage is TRBV6-1 and J usage is TRBJ2-5; 8 bases fit TRBD2. Trimming removed 2 bases from V and 3 bases from J; junction bases left unmatched: 2. CDR3 size: 14 residues. The germline V gene encodes CDR1 MNHNS and CDR2 SASEGT.

The V gene is TRBV12-3 or TRBV12-4, the J gene TRBJ2-1, with 10 bases lining up with TRBD1. The J segment lost 10 bases and the V segment lost 4 bases, leaving 4 bases of the junction unmatched. The CDR3 covers 13 residues. The CDR3 is CASSSDRGREQFF. In DNA, the CDR3 is TGTGCCAGCAGTTCAGACAGGGGGCGAGAGCAGTTCTTC.

V gene TRBV30 combines with J gene TRBJ1-2; 12 nucleotides agree with TRBD1. The CDR3 covers 14 residues. Trimming at V came to 5 bases and at J to 8 bases, leaving 9 bases not matched to a gene. Germline CDR1 reads GTSNPN; CDR2 reads SVGIG (reference sequence). CDR3 nucleotide sequence: TGTGCCTGGTCCCGGGACAGGGGGCGCGGAGGCTACACCTTC. Translation gives CAWSRDRGRGGYTF.

CDR3 in amino acids: CASSNPLQGFEDTQYF. The CDR3 DNA reads TGTGCCAGCAGCAATCCCCTACAGGGATTTGAGGATACGCAGTATTTT. The V call is TRBV7-9, the J call TRBJ2-3, with TRBD1 as a possible D gene (6 bases). Per the germline V gene, CDR1 is SEHNR and CDR2 is FQNEAQ (reference sequence). V dropped 5 bases and J dropped 6 bases, with 21 bases sitting between them. CDR3 length equals 16 residues.

The chain's CDR3 is CASRGPGTGDYEQYF. DNA of the CDR3: TGTGCCAGCAGAGGACCCGGGACAGGAGACTACGAGCAGTACTTC. The genes are TRBV6-5 and TRBJ2-7; TRBD1 aligns across 8 bases. CDR1 is MNHEY and CDR2 is SVGAGI in the germline V gene. The CDR3 is 15 amino acids. V shed 6 bases and J 3 bases; nucleotides not matched to a gene: 10.

The CDR3 is CASSSPGTGRTGELFF. For the CDR3, the DNA is TGTGCCAGCAGCTCCCCCGGGACAGGCCGAACCGGGGAGCTGTTTTTT. The chain employs TRBV7-2 and TRBJ2-2, with 8 bases identical to TRBD1. The V segment lost 4 bases and the J segment 5 bases; nucleotides outside the gene matches: 9. The CDR3 has 16 amino acids. Germline CDR1 is SGHTA and CDR2 is FQGNSA.

This clone was seen a handful of times. V gene TRBV29-1 combines with J gene TRBJ2-7; no definite D call. Between the trimmed V and J ends, which lost 1 base and 3 bases, there was a span of 7 bases. From germline, CDR1 is SQVTM and CDR2 ANQGSEA. This CDR3 is 12 amino acids long. The CDR3 DNA sequence: TGCAGCGTTGAAGGTCTCGGCTACGAGCAGTACTTC. Translating it yields CSVEGLGYEQYF.

The genes are TRBV4-1 and TRBJ2-7; D call uncertain. CDR1 and CDR2 (germline): MGHRA, YSYEKL. This CDR3 comprises 19 residues. The V gene lost 4 bases and the J gene lost 0 bases, with 25 bases spanning the gap. The CDR3 protein is CASSLRSQEVSLGSYEQYF. The CDR3 bases are TGCGCCAGCAGCCTTCGAAGTCAGGAAGTTTCTCTTGGCTCCTACGAGCAGTACTTC.

CDR3 sequence: CASSPLNTEAFF. CDR3 DNA sequence: TGTGCCAGCAGCCCATTGAACACTGAAGCTTTCTTT. The chain combines TRBV14 with TRBJ1-1; D call uncertain. Germline-derived CDR1 and CDR2 are SGHDN and FVKESK. The CDR3 runs 12 residues. V was clipped by 4 bases and J by 0 bases, with 3 bases between them.

The gene calls are TRBV2 and TRBJ2-1, with TRBD1 matching 7 bases. The CDR3 spans 16 residues. V was pared by 7 bases and J by 7 bases, with 16 bases of the junction left unmatched. Germline CDR1 SNHLY, CDR2 FYNNEI. Here the CDR3 reads CASIPHRGFMGNEQFF. CDR3 nucleotide sequence: TGTGCCAGCATTCCCCACAGGGGTTTTATGGGGAATGAGCAGTTCTTC.

The chain couples TRBV5-1 to TRBJ1-2; the match to TRBD1 covers 7 bases. From germline, CDR1 is SGHRS and CDR2 YFSETQ. CDR3 length equals 15 residues. J lost 2 bases, V lost 4 bases, and 8 bases had no gene match. The DNA of the CDR3 is TGCGCCAGCAGCCAATGGACAGGACTGAACTATGGCTACACCTTC. It specifies CASSQWTGLNYGYTF. The whole variable domain, remainder taken from reference TRBV5-1 and TRBJ1-2, is KAGVTQTPRYLIKTRGQQVTLSCSPISGHRSVSWYQQTPGQGLQFLFEYFSETQRNKGNFPGRFSGRQFSNSRSEMNVSTLELGDSALYLCASSQWTGLNYGYTFGSGTRLTVV.

The table lists this clone with a few counts. The chain joins TRBV5-1 to TRBJ2-2; a possible D gene is TRBD1 (5 bases). Germline CDR1 is SGHRS and CDR2 is YFSETQ. Trimming removed 1 base from V and 1 base from J, with 8 bases in between. There are 15 residues in the CDR3. The CDR3 DNA reads as TGCGCCAGCAGCTTGCGCGGACAGAACACCGGGGAGCTGTTTTTT. Translated: CASSLRGQNTGELFF.

This chain uses TRBV27 with TRBJ1-1; a weak D match, TRBD1 (5 bases). With 6 bases removed from V and 0 bases from J, the gap between germline ends came to 8 bases. The CDR3 spans 13 residues. Germline V gene lookup returns CDR1 MNHEY and CDR2 SMNVEV (reference sequence). In nucleotides, the CDR3 is TGTGCCAGCAGCTGGGGGGTGAACACTGAAGCTTTCTTT. Encoded protein: CASSWGVNTEAFF.

J is TRBJ2-1 and V is TRBV19, with a weak D call TRBD2 (6 bases). V shed 3 bases and J shed 10 bases, with 16 bases lying between them. This CDR3 has 14 amino acids. Germline CDR1 and CDR2: LNHDA and SQIVND (reference sequence). The CDR3 here is CASSIGLRSGEQFF. In DNA, the CDR3 is TGTGCCAGTAGTATTGGACTACGGTCGGGAGAGCAGTTCTTC.

The rearrangement uses TRBV11-2 and TRBJ1-1; 9 positions agree with TRBD1. V dropped 4 bases and J dropped 2; count of bases not matched to a gene: 8. The V gene's germline CDR1 is SGHAT and CDR2 FQNNGV. This CDR3 spans 16 amino acids. The CDR3 DNA is TGTGCCAGCAGCTATTCCGGGACAGGGTCCAACACTGAAGCTTTCTTT. It is translated as CASSYSGTGSNTEAFF.

The DNA for the CDR3 is TGCGCCAGCAGTGCCACCGGGACTAACTATGGCTACACCTTC. It specifies CASSATGTNYGYTF. V is TRBV10-1 and J is TRBJ1-2; the D is unclear. The CDR3 contains 14 residues. Germline V CDR1 and CDR2: WNHNN, SYGVQD (reference sequence). V was shortened by 4 bases and J by 0 bases, with 9 bases between the two germline ends.

This clone was seen a single time. The chain couples TRBV11-2 to TRBJ1-3, with D hard to call. CDR1 SGHAT and CDR2 FQNNGV come from the germline V gene. V was pared by 1 base and J by 5 bases, with 9 bases between. The length of the CDR3 is 14 residues. In DNA form, the CDR3 reads TGTGCCAGCAGCTTAGCGGGGTCCCGAAACACCATATATTTT. The encoded protein is CASSLAGSRNTIYF.